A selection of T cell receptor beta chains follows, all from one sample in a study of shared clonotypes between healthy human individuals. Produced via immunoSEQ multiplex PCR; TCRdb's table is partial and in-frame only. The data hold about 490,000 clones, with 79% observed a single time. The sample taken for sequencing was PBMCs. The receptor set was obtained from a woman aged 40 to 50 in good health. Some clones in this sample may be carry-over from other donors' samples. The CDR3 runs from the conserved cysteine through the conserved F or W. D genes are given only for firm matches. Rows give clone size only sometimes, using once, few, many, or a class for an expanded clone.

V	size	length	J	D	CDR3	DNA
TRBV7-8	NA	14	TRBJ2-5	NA	CASSWLGTPETQYF	TGTGCCAGCAGCTGGCTCGGGACCCCCGAGACCCAGTACTTC
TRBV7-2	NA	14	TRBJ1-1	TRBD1	CAATTPRGRSEAFF	TGTGCCGCCACCACACCCAGGGGGCGTTCTGAAGCTTTCTTT
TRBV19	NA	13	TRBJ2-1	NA	CASSMESQPRQFF	TGTGCCAGTAGTATGGAGTCTCAACCAAGGCAGTTCTTC
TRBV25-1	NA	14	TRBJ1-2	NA	CASSEAGRLYGYTF	TGTGCCAGCAGTGAGGCAGGTCGCCTCTATGGCTACACCTTC
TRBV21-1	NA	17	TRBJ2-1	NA	CASSLMHGNFSYNEQFF	TGTGCCAGCAGCCTTATGCATGGGAATTTCTCCTACAATGAGCAGTTCTTC
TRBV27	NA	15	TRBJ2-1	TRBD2	CASSLSTSGNNEQFF	TGTGCCAGCAGTTTATCTACTAGCGGGAACAATGAGCAGTTCTTC
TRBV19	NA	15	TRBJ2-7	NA	CASSIEVGSSYEQYF	TGTGCCAGTAGTATAGAGGTGGGCAGCTCCTACGAGCAGTACTTC
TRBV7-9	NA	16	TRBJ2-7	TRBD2	CASSLVAGGPSYEQYF	TGTGCCAGCAGCTTAGTTGCGGGAGGGCCCTCCTACGAGCAGTACTTC
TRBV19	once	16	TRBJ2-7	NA	CASSIDLTGSRYEQYF	TGTGCCAGTAGTATAGATCTGACAGGAAGTCGCTACGAGCAGTACTTC
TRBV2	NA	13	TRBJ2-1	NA	CASSFSPYNEQFF	TGTGCCAGCAGTTTCTCACCCTACAATGAGCAGTTCTTC
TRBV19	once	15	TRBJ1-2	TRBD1	CASKTGDQQNYGYTF	TGTGCCAGTAAGACAGGGGACCAACAAAACTATGGCTACACCTTC
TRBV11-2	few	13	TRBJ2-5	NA	CASSAGGGETQYF	TGTGCCAGCAGCGCCGGGGGTGGGGAGACCCAGTACTTC